The following is a T cell receptor (beta chain) sequence with its context. Its antigen is still unknown. TCRdb keeps only in-frame clones here, not all; method: immunoSEQ multiplex PCR. The sample consists of tens of thousands of clones, 55% to 85% of them appearing once. Antigen-specific CD4+ T cells were expanded (with viral peptide pools) by the ViraFEST assay ahead of sequencing. Isolation of CD4+ T cells took place after ten to eleven days of culture. Two-dose BNT162b2 or mRNA-1273 vaccination was given to participants. Vaccinated recipients, who were negative for nucleocapsid antibodies, had no history of SARS-CoV-2 infection. They grew 1.8 million or so PBMC in each well, adding around 10 IU/ml IL-2 and 8.5 to 10 ug/ml peptides. These data originate in a study of vaccination effects on CD4 cells after COVID-19. General study findings and limits: The study got few convalescent patients and did not collect any early post-infection timepoints.

CDR3 length: 14 amino acids. The V gene lost 3 bases and the J gene lost 2 bases, with 11 bases spanning the gap. CDR1 and CDR2 from the germline V gene are SGHTS and YDEGEE. The chain recombines TRBV5-8 with TRBJ2-5, with D possibly TRBD1 on 5 matching bases. This TCR was recovered from a human donor who received a COVID-19 vaccine. This specimen was CD4+ T cells from PBMCs cultured with HCoV-229E spike peptides, taken after COVID-19 vaccination. The CDR3 sequence: CASSWPHRQETQYF. CDR3 DNA sequence: TGTGCCAGCAGCTGGCCCCACAGGCAAGAGACCCAGTACTTC.